These 22 T cell receptor beta chains came from one sample sequenced in a study of cytomegalovirus exposure and HLA in healthy donors. The study ran its PCR with 60 Vbeta and 13 Jbeta primers. Here immunoSEQ multiplex PCR was the method, and the copy in TCRdb shows in-frame clones only, minus some. The data contain some 60,000 clones, roughly 85% of them seen just once; the ten biggest clones take up around 10%. Specimen: PBMCs. These receptors originate from a female donor in good health and CMV-seronegative.

J is TRBJ1-1 and V is TRBV4-3; 8 bases map to TRBD1. The CDR3 loop spans 17 amino acids. In germline, CDR1 is LGHNA, CDR2 YSLEER. Trimming cost V 1 base and J 1 base; bases outside gene matches: 8. The CDR3 DNA reads as TGCGCCAGCAGCCAAGGCTTGGCAGGGGGCCAGAACACTGAAGCTTTCTTT. This sequence encodes CASSQGLAGGQNTEAFF.

The CDR3 reads CASGGGRLGGTEAFF. The CDR3 DNA follows: TGTGCCAGCGGGGGTGGGAGGTTGGGGGGCACTGAAGCTTTCTTT. V gene TRBV6-1 combines with J gene TRBJ1-1; D is possibly TRBD1 (5 bases). CDR1 is MNHNS and CDR2 is SASEGT in the germline V gene. The CDR3 extends over 15 amino acids. Trimming took off 8 bases at V and 4 bases at J, with 20 bases between the two ends.

Only one count was recorded for this clone. In DNA form, the CDR3 reads TGTGCCAGCTCACCAGGGGAGCCCGGCAATCAGCCCCAGCATTTT. It encodes CASSPGEPGNQPQHF. The V call is TRBV18, the J call TRBJ1-5; no definite D call. V was cut by 2 bases and J by 2 bases, with 10 bases left in between. Germline values: CDR1 KGHSH, CDR2 LQKENI. CDR3 length equals 15 residues.

V usage is TRBV9 and J usage is TRBJ2-7, with D possibly TRBD2 on 5 matching bases. V was clipped by 0 bases and J by 5 bases, with 18 bases between them. CDR1 and CDR2 (germline): SGDLS, YYNGEE. The CDR3 sequence is 16 residues long. The CDR3 spells CASSVAGSLGVHEQYF. CDR3 nucleotide sequence: TGTGCCAGCAGCGTAGCTGGGAGTTTAGGAGTCCACGAGCAGTACTTC.

In DNA form, the CDR3 reads TGTGCCAGCAGCCCTGGGTGGGCCCAATACGAGCAGTACTTC. Translating gives CASSPGWAQYEQYF. This chain uses TRBV6-1 with TRBJ2-7; D not resolved. The germline V and J ends were trimmed by 6 bases and 4 bases, with 16 bases remaining between them. Germline V gives CDR1 MNHNS, CDR2 SASEGT. The CDR3 length is 14 residues.

DNA of the CDR3: TGTGCCAGTAGGAGGAAGCAGGGGACTAGCAATCAGCCCCAGCATTTT. Amino acids: CASRRKQGTSNQPQHF. This chain links TRBV19 with TRBJ1-5; weak D call: TRBD1 (6 bases). The CDR3 loop spans 16 amino acids. Trimming removed 6 bases at V and 0 bases at J, with 15 bases between. Germline values: CDR1 LNHDA, CDR2 SQIVND (reference sequence).

This clone was seen a single time. J is TRBJ1-5 and V is TRBV10-3; 12 positions match TRBD1. The CDR3 extends over 14 amino acids. Germline V gene lookup returns CDR1 ENHRY and CDR2 SYGVKD. With 6 bases clipped from V and 7 bases from J, the junction kept 4 bases outside the gene matches. The CDR3: CAIRGQGAGQPQHF. DNA for the CDR3: TGTGCCATCAGGGGACAGGGGGCAGGGCAGCCCCAGCATTTT.

The chain is built from TRBV7-2 and TRBJ1-3, with a possible D match to TRBD1 (5 bases). The V end lost 5 bases, the J end lost 3 bases, and 14 bases lay between the germline ends. The CDR3 has 15 residues. From germline, CDR1 is SGHTA and CDR2 FQGNSA. The CDR3 spells CASSPRWGGGNTIYF. For the CDR3, the DNA is TGTGCCAGCAGCCCTCGCTGGGGGGGTGGAAACACCATATATTTT.

J is TRBJ2-2 and V is TRBV27, with D perhaps TRBD2 (5 bases). V gave up 4 bases and J gave up 6 bases, with 9 bases separating them. This CDR3 has 13 residues. Germline V lookup: CDR1 MNHEY, CDR2 SMNVEV (reference sequence). As DNA, the CDR3 is TGTGCCAGCAGTTCCGGGGTAGCCGGGGAGCTGTTTTTT. This sequence encodes CASSSGVAGELFF.

This clone was counted a single time. The chain has TRBV27 and TRBJ2-3; 11 bases are a match to TRBD2. The germline gives CDR1 MNHEY, CDR2 SMNVEV (reference sequence). V dropped 6 bases and J dropped 2; count of bases not matched to a gene: 10. This CDR3 comprises 17 residues. The CDR3 sequence is CASRAPLAGGVTDTQYF. The DNA of the CDR3 is TGTGCCAGCAGAGCACCCTTAGCGGGAGGGGTCACAGATACGCAGTATTTT.

The chain joins TRBV29-1 to TRBJ2-7, with 7 bases fitting TRBD2. The germline V gene encodes CDR1 SQVTM and CDR2 ANQGSEA. V lost 1 base, J lost 0 bases, and 6 bases stayed unmatched. This CDR3 contains 15 residues. Here the CDR3 reads CSVEVSTSDSYEQYF. The CDR3 DNA reads TGCAGCGTTGAAGTTTCCACTAGCGACTCCTACGAGCAGTACTTC.

The genes are TRBV30 and TRBJ2-7, with D unclear. CDR3 size: 11 residues. Germline CDR1 reads GTSNPN; CDR2 reads SVGIG (reference sequence). Trimming took off 1 base at V and 4 bases at J, with 5 bases between the two ends. The CDR3 coding sequence is TGTGCCTGGAGTGACACATACGAGCAGTACTTC. This translates into CAWSDTYEQYF.

The chain is built from TRBV11-2 and TRBJ2-2; D remains unclear. This CDR3 has 13 residues. CDR1 is SGHAT, CDR2 FQNNGV, per germline. V was pared by 5 bases and J by 4 bases, with 8 bases between. Here the CDR3 reads CASSQDPTGELFF. CDR3 in DNA: TGTGCCAGCAGCCAGGATCCCACCGGGGAGCTGTTTTTT. Full variable domain (remainder filled in from reference TRBV11-2 and TRBJ2-2): EAGVAQSPRYKIIEKRQSVAFWCNPISGHATLYWYQQILGQGPKLLIQFQNNGVVDDSQLPKDRFSAERLKGVDSTLKIQPAKLEDSAVYLCASSQDPTGELFFGEGSRLTVL.

Notes on this clone: Different DNA sequences within this sample yield the same CDR3. The chain employs TRBV6-5 and TRBJ1-1; D perhaps matches TRBD1 (5 bases). CDR3 size: 13 residues. The V end lost 5 bases, the J end lost 1 base, and 8 bases lay between the germline ends. In germline, CDR1 is MNHEY, CDR2 SVGAGI. The CDR3 spells CASSRGWNTEAFF. The DNA of the CDR3 is TGTGCCAGCAGTCGGGGGTGGAACACTGAAGCTTTCTTT.

This clone has just a few counts. The chain carries TRBV28 and TRBJ1-2, with D possibly being TRBD1 (6 bases). CDR1 is MDHEN and CDR2 is SYDVKM in the germline V gene. The CDR3 is 15 amino acids. V shed 5 bases and J shed 4 bases, with 17 bases lying between them. The CDR3, as DNA: TGTGCCAGCAGTGATGGACAGCAGGGAAGCTATGGCTACACCTTC. Its protein product is CASSDGQQGSYGYTF.

The chain links TRBV7-9 to TRBJ1-1; 7 positions agree with TRBD1. The germline V gene encodes CDR1 SEHNR and CDR2 FQNEAQ (reference sequence). The CDR3 loop spans 15 amino acids. Trimming at V came to 5 bases and at J to 0 bases, leaving 6 bases not matched to a gene. As DNA, the CDR3 is TGTGCCAGCAGCGGAAAGGGGACAGTGAACACTGAAGCTTTCTTT. Encoded protein: CASSGKGTVNTEAFF.

CDR3 DNA sequence: TGTGCCAGCAGTGCCGGGACTAGCGGGAAAGAGCAGTACTTC. This sequence encodes CASSAGTSGKEQYF. V is TRBV27 and J is TRBJ2-7; 13 bases match TRBD2. The CDR3 extends over 14 amino acids. Germline-derived CDR1 and CDR2 are MNHEY and SMNVEV (reference sequence). The V and J ends lost 5 bases and 7 bases, in that order; junction bases with no gene match: 5.

This rearrangement joins TRBV7-2 to TRBJ2-7, with D perhaps TRBD1 (5 bases). V was pared by 5 bases and J by 6 bases, with 14 bases between. This CDR3 is 13 amino acids long. The germline gives CDR1 SGHTA, CDR2 FQGNSA. The CDR3 is CASSPSSGAEQYF. Here the CDR3 DNA reads TGTGCCAGCAGCCCTAGTAGTGGGGCCGAGCAGTACTTC.

This chain uses TRBV10-3 with TRBJ1-5; 8 nucleotides match TRBD1. V trimming: 10 bases; J trimming: 10 bases; junction bases outside the gene matches: 12. This CDR3 is 13 amino acids long. Germline V gene data show CDR1 as ENHRY and CDR2 as SYGVKD. Here the CDR3 reads CASQGANGEPQHF. In DNA form, the CDR3 reads TGTGCCAGTCAGGGGGCGAACGGAGAACCCCAGCATTTT.

V gene TRBV5-6 combines with J gene TRBJ2-1, with 8 bases lining up with TRBD1. CDR3 size: 14 residues. Germline CDR1 is SGHDT and CDR2 is YYEEEE. The trim removed 4 bases at V and 4 bases at J, leaving 4 bases unmatched. The CDR3 nucleotides read TGTGCCAGCAGCATGGGACAGGAGTACAATGAGCAGTTCTTC. Its protein product is CASSMGQEYNEQFF. The complete variable domain, with remaining parts taken from reference TRBV5-6 and TRBJ2-1, reads DAGVTQSPTHLIKTRGQQVTLRCSPKSGHDTVSWYQQALGQGPQFIFQYYEEEERQRGNFPDRFSGHQFPNYSSELNVNALLLGDSALYLCASSMGQEYNEQFFGPGTRLTVL.

The genes are TRBV6-5 and TRBJ2-2; 7 bases are shared with TRBD2. V trimming: 0 bases; J trimming: 5 bases; junction bases outside the gene matches: 6. The CDR3 runs 16 residues. Germline CDR1 and CDR2: MNHEY and SVGAGI. The CDR3 nucleotides are TGTGCCAGCAGTTACTCACCGGGACTACAAACCGGGGAGCTGTTTTTT. Translation: CASSYSPGLQTGELFF.

The chain combines TRBV27 with TRBJ2-5; D is unclear. Germline values: CDR1 MNHEY, CDR2 SMNVEV (reference sequence). The CDR3 spans 11 residues. V lost 4 bases to trimming and J lost 4 bases, with 4 bases between them. This CDR3 is CASSSGETQYF. CDR3 nucleotide sequence: TGTGCCAGCAGTTCAGGAGAGACCCAGTACTTC.